This TCR beta chain was captured by sequencing in a study of T cell responses to AZD1222 COVID-19 vaccine. Study conclusions and caveats: Every sample of the repertoires postdated the peak T cell response.

Measured with immunoSEQ multiplex PCR; TCRdb has only the in-frame clones, and not every one. The sample consists of approximately 100,000 clones, 85% of them appearing once. In regard to this clone: Its antigen is still unknown.

CDR3 size: 14 residues. After removal of 1 base from V and 0 bases from J, the junction contained 0 bases not matched to a gene. Germline CDR1 and CDR2: LGHNA and YSLEER. The specimen was peripheral blood, collected 28 days after the second AZD1222 dose. The genes are TRBV4-3 and TRBJ2-7; 7 bases are a match to TRBD1. The clonotype was recovered from an adult who received the AZD1222 COVID-19 vaccine. Here the CDR3 DNA reads TGCGCCAGCAGCCAAGGGGACAGCTCCTACGAGCAGTACTTC. This encodes CASSQGDSSYEQYF.